The 10 T cell receptor beta chains listed next were all sequenced from one sample in a study of T-cell reconstitution after alpha-beta-depleted transplantation in children. Unique molecular identifiers were incorporated when the TCRbeta library was constructed. Using its own MiXCR run on the PCR reads, TCRdb lists one record per CDR3 protein. The sample holds about 230,000 distinct CDR3 sequences, 9.7% seen once. The starting material was PBMCs from the stem cell graft donor, obtained from the stem cell graft. The origin of the receptors is a human donor who donated a stem cell graft to a child with SCID.

This clonotype occurred many times. V gene TRBV11-2 combines with J gene TRBJ2-2; either TRBD1 or TRBD2 may fit D (5 bases each). Trimming removed 7 bases at V and 4 bases at J, with 19 bases between. CDR1 is SGHAT and CDR2 is FQNNGV in the germline V gene. CDR3 size: 16 residues. The DNA of the CDR3 is TGTGCCAGCAAGCCCCCTTTGGGGACGCTCACCGGGGAGCTGTTTTTT. Translating gives CASKPPLGTLTGELFF.

This clonotype was recorded many times. V is TRBV5-1 and J is TRBJ2-2; 9 bases align to TRBD1. This CDR3 is 14 amino acids long. The V gene's germline CDR1 is SGHRS and CDR2 YFSETQ. The V segment lost 0 bases and the J segment 6 bases; nucleotides outside the gene matches: 0. The CDR3 DNA reads TGCGCCAGCAGCTTGGGGACAGGGGCCGGGGAGCTGTTTTTT. As protein: CASSLGTGAGELFF. Looking up the rest from reference TRBV5-1 and TRBJ2-2 gives the full variable domain: KAGVTQTPRYLIKTRGQQVTLSCSPISGHRSVSWYQQTPGQGLQFLFEYFSETQRNKGNFPGRFSGRQFSNSRSEMNVSTLELGDSALYLCASSLGTGAGELFFGEGSRLTVL.

This clonotype was observed at least ten times. J is TRBJ2-7 and V is TRBV2; 9 bases are a match to TRBD1. CDR3 length: 14 residues. Germline loops: CDR1 SNHLY, CDR2 FYNNEI. Trimming cost V 1 base and J 8 bases; bases outside gene matches: 6. The CDR3 nucleotides are TGTGCCAGCAGTGAAGACAGGGGGCAAGGGAAGCAGTACTTC. The encoded protein is CASSEDRGQGKQYF.

This clonotype was counted ten times or more. The chain carries TRBV11-2 and TRBJ2-6; tentatively, D is TRBD1 (6 bases). This CDR3 spans 17 amino acids. V lost 0 bases to trimming and J lost 0 bases, with 9 bases between them. In germline, CDR1 is SGHAT, CDR2 FQNNGV. The CDR3 sequence is CASSLDTGPSGANVLTF. CDR3 nucleotide sequence: TGTGCCAGCAGCTTAGATACAGGGCCCTCTGGGGCCAACGTCCTGACTTTC. The full variable domain, completed using reference TRBV11-2 and TRBJ2-6, is EAGVAQSPRYKIIEKRQSVAFWCNPISGHATLYWYQQILGQGPKLLIQFQNNGVVDDSQLPKDRFSAERLKGVDSTLKIQPAKLEDSAVYLCASSLDTGPSGANVLTFGAGSRLTVL.

This clonotype has at least ten counts. This chain joins TRBV7-2 and TRBJ2-1, with 7 bases identical to TRBD2. The CDR3 has 14 amino acids. CDR1 and CDR2 from the germline V gene are SGHTA and FQGNSA. V lost 3 bases and J lost 3; bases outside the gene matches: 2. The CDR3 spells CASSFLADYNEQFF. The CDR3 DNA is TGTGCCAGCAGCTTCCTAGCGGACTACAATGAGCAGTTCTTC.

This clonotype was counted ten times or more. This chain uses TRBV6-1 with TRBJ2-3; D gene ambiguous. This CDR3 has 15 residues. V gave up 4 bases and J gave up 3 bases, with 14 bases separating them. Germline V gives CDR1 MNHNS, CDR2 SASEGT. This chain's CDR3 is CASSVTRLGTDTQYF. CDR3 bases: TGTGCCAGCAGTGTCACAAGGCTAGGGACAGATACGCAGTATTTT.

This clonotype was detected ten times or more. This sequence joins TRBV4-1 and TRBJ1-1; TRBD1 might be the D (5 bases). The V gene lost 4 bases and the J gene lost 3 bases, with 9 bases spanning the gap. The CDR3 is made up of 13 amino acids. Looked up from germline, CDR1 is MGHRA and CDR2 is YSYEKL. The CDR3, as DNA: TGCGCCAGCAGCCGACAGCAAGACACTGAAGCTTTCTTT. Protein: CASSRQQDTEAFF.

This clonotype was recorded at least ten times. The rearrangement links TRBV12-3 or TRBV12-4 to TRBJ1-5; D call uncertain. V gave up 3 bases and J gave up 5 bases, with 8 bases separating them. This CDR3 has 13 amino acids. The CDR3 reads CASSFPGYQPQHF. CDR3 coding DNA: TGTGCCAGCAGTTTTCCGGGTTATCAGCCCCAGCATTTT.

There are many counts of this clonotype. This CDR3 reads CATSRVRYQETQYF. DNA for the CDR3: TGTGCCACCAGCAGAGTAAGATACCAAGAGACCCAGTACTTC. V and J are TRBV15 and TRBJ2-5; D unclear. Trimming stripped 1 base from V and 0 bases from J, with 6 bases between. CDR1 and CDR2 (germline): LNHNV, YYDKDF (reference sequence). The CDR3 contains 14 residues.

In its sample, this clonotype was seen many times. The CDR3 protein is CSARVFGLALDNEQFF. The CDR3 DNA reads as TGCAGTGCTAGAGTCTTTGGACTAGCTCTTGACAATGAGCAGTTCTTC. The chain recombines TRBV20-1 with TRBJ2-1; TRBD2 matches 8 bases. Germline V gives CDR1 DFQATT, CDR2 SNEGSKA (reference sequence). Trimming took 1 base from V and 5 from J; bases not matched to a gene: 10. This CDR3 region has 16 residues.